Below, 3 T cell receptor beta chains from the same sample are listed, as sequenced in a study of T cells in localized non-small cell lung cancer. Only in-frame clones appear in the TCRdb table, and some are missing; sequencing was by immunoSEQ multiplex PCR. Seen here are 4,000 to 5,500 clones, 32% observed once, and the top ten hold 12%. Sequences were derived from lung tumor tissue, sampled before any cancer treatment. The receptor set was obtained from a male donor aged 60 or over with stage III lung adenocarcinoma.

Relative to its sample, this clone is medium-sized. This sequence joins TRBV11-3 and TRBJ1-4, with 10 bases aligning to TRBD1. This CDR3 contains 14 residues. V was clipped by 5 bases and J by 5 bases; unmatched bases: 2. Germline CDR1 SGHNT, CDR2 YENEEA. CDR3 sequence: CASSLGQGNEKLFF. The CDR3 region has the DNA TGTGCCAGCAGCCTGGGACAGGGGAATGAAAAACTGTTTTTT.

This clone was seen only a few times. The rearrangement links TRBV15 to TRBJ2-3; the D gene is possibly TRBD2 (6 bases). The CDR3 sequence is 15 residues long. Trimming left V 2 bases short and J 0 bases short, with 9 bases between. Germline V CDR1 and CDR2: LNHNV, YYDKDF (reference sequence). The CDR3 DNA reads as TGTGCCACCAGCAGACTAGCGCCAAGCACAGATACGCAGTATTTT. It yields the protein CATSRLAPSTDTQYF.

The sample holds a few counts of this clone. The rearrangement links TRBV7-1 to TRBJ2-5, with 7 bases that match TRBD1. TRBV7-1 is designated an ORF whose function remains uncertain. The CDR3 has 14 amino acids. Trimming removed 3 bases from V and 5 bases from J; junction bases left unmatched: 6. For the CDR3, the DNA is TGTGCCAGCAGCTCGAACAGGGGTCTCGAGACCCAGTACTTC. This sequence encodes CASSSNRGLETQYF.